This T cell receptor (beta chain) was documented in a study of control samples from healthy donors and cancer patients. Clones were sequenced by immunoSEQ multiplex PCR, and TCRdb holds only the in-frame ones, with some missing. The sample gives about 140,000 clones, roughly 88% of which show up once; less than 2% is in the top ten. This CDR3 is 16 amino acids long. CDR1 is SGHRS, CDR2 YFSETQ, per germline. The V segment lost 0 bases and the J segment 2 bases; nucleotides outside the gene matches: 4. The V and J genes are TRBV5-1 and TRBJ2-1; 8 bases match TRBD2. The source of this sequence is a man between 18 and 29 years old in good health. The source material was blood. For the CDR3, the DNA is TGCGCCAGCAGCTTGGCCGGGGGACTAGCCTACAATGAGCAGTTCTTC. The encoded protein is CASSLAGGLAYNEQFF.